One and the same sample provided the 23 T cell receptor beta chains below, sequenced in a study of T cell repertoires in ileal Crohn's disease. Profiling relied on immunoSEQ multiplex PCR, and the TCRdb table lists in-frame clones only, not all of them. The sample records thousands of clones, approximately 95% being singletons. The specimen sequenced was ileal tissue. Every receptor here comes from an adult with Crohn's disease.

The rearrangement joins TRBV4-3 to TRBJ2-2; 15 nucleotides match TRBD2. With 1 base clipped from V and 6 bases from J, the junction kept 3 bases outside the gene matches. The CDR3 consists of 17 residues. CDR1 LGHNA and CDR2 YSLEER come from the germline V gene. The DNA for the CDR3 is TGCGCCAGCAGCCAAGGTTGGACTAGCGGGGGGGCCGGGGAGCTGTTTTTT. It translates to CASSQGWTSGGAGELFF.

The chain combines TRBV2 with TRBJ1-1; D is ambiguous. The CDR3 extends over 13 amino acids. Germline lookup yields CDR1 SNHLY and CDR2 FYNNEI. V was cut by 7 bases and J by 0 bases, with 9 bases left in between. The CDR3 nucleotides are TGTGCCAGCATACGGTCCATGAACACTGAAGCTTTCTTT. The encoded protein is CASIRSMNTEAFF.

The chain couples TRBV7-2 to TRBJ1-6; 7 bases are shared with TRBD1. The J segment lost 6 bases and the V segment lost 1 base, leaving 6 bases of the junction unmatched. The CDR3 has 16 amino acids. Per the germline V gene, CDR1 is SGHTA and CDR2 is FQGNSA. The CDR3 loop reads CASSLVTGTANSPLHF. The DNA for the CDR3 is TGTGCCAGCAGCTTAGTAACCGGGACAGCTAATTCACCCCTCCACTTT.

J is TRBJ1-2 and V is TRBV28; D not resolved. Germline CDR1 reads MDHEN; CDR2 reads SYDVKM. This CDR3 comprises 11 residues. Trimming took 4 bases from V and 4 from J, leaving 4 bases between them. The CDR3 loop is CASSSLYGYTF. CDR3 DNA: TGTGCCAGCAGTTCCCTCTATGGCTACACCTTC.

CDR3 loop: CASSFTRDYMQYF. The CDR3 nucleotides are TGTGCCAGCAGCTTCACACGGGACTATATGCAGTATTTT. V usage is TRBV28 and J usage is TRBJ2-3, with 7 positions matching TRBD2. With V trimmed by 6 bases and J by 11 bases, 11 bases remained unmatched. The CDR3 is 13 amino acids. Germline CDR1 and CDR2: MDHEN and SYDVKM.

The chain combines TRBV7-8 with TRBJ1-2, with TRBD1 matching 9 bases. From germline, CDR1 is SGHVS and CDR2 FQNEAQ. The J segment lost 5 bases and the V segment lost 4 bases, leaving 14 bases of the junction unmatched. The CDR3 length is 17 residues. CDR3 amino acids: CASSSEIPGQGSYGYTF. The DNA for the CDR3 is TGTGCCAGCAGCTCAGAGATACCGGGACAGGGCTCATATGGCTACACCTTC.

The CDR3 loop reads CASLTSGFNTGELFF. CDR3 sequence (DNA): TGTGCCAGCTTGACTAGCGGGTTTAACACCGGGGAGCTGTTTTTT. The V and J genes are TRBV6-1 and TRBJ2-2, with 10 bases identical to TRBD2. V gave up 8 bases and J gave up 2 bases; unmatched junction bases: 5. The CDR3 is made up of 15 amino acids. Germline V gene lookup returns CDR1 MNHNS and CDR2 SASEGT.

The CDR3, as DNA: TGTGCCAGCAGCTTCAACACCGGGGAGCTGTTTTTT. Encoded protein: CASSFNTGELFF. This chain joins TRBV2 and TRBJ2-2, with no clear D. V lost 6 bases, J lost 2 bases, and 4 bases lay in between. The CDR3 is 12 amino acids. From germline, CDR1 is SNHLY and CDR2 FYNNEI.

The chain joins TRBV5-1 to TRBJ1-1; 9 bases are a match to TRBD1. Germline CDR1 and CDR2: SGHRS and YFSETQ. The V gene end was trimmed by 5 bases and the J gene end by 0 bases; junction bases not matched to a gene: 11. The CDR3 consists of 17 residues. The CDR3 protein is CASRRGTGNGMNTEAFF. The CDR3 bases are TGCGCCAGCAGACGAGGGACAGGGAATGGAATGAACACTGAAGCTTTCTTT.

This clone has a single count. The gene calls are TRBV2 and TRBJ1-5, with D hard to call. V was cut by 6 bases and J by 0 bases, with 12 bases left in between. The CDR3 contains 15 residues. Germline V gives CDR1 SNHLY, CDR2 FYNNEI. The CDR3 is CASRNQQISNQPQHF. In DNA form, the CDR3 reads TGTGCCAGCAGGAACCAACAGATTAGCAATCAGCCCCAGCATTTT.

This rearrangement joins TRBV11-3 to TRBJ2-7; D is ambiguous. The CDR3 runs to 14 residues. Trimming pared 5 bases from V and 6 bases from J, leaving 17 bases between. Germline loops: CDR1 SGHNT, CDR2 YENEEA. CDR3 in DNA: TGTGCCAGCAGCGAAGAGCCAGGTATCGGCGAGCAGTACTTC. This codes for CASSEEPGIGEQYF.

This rearrangement joins TRBV7-2 to TRBJ2-3; tentative D call: TRBD2 (6 bases). Germline V gene data show CDR1 as SGHTA and CDR2 as FQGNSA. The CDR3 is made up of 16 amino acids. The ends were cut back, 8 bases at V and 2 bases at J, with 20 bases in the middle. The CDR3 coding sequence is TGTGCCAGCGCTGTCGGCCTTGGCGGGGTCACAGATACGCAGTATTTT. Amino acids: CASAVGLGGVTDTQYF. Variable domain in full (rest from reference TRBV7-2 and TRBJ2-3): GAGVSQSPSNKVTEKGKDVELRCDPISGHTALYWYRQSLGQGLEFLIYFQGNSAPDKSGLPSDRFSAERTGGSVSTLTIQRTQQEDSAVYLCASAVGLGGVTDTQYFGPGTRLTVL.

The J gene is TRBJ2-3, the V gene TRBV30; 10 nucleotides agree with TRBD1. CDR1 is GTSNPN, CDR2 SVGIG, per germline (reference sequence). This CDR3 comprises 15 residues. The trim removed 8 bases at V and 3 bases at J, leaving 11 bases unmatched. As DNA, the CDR3 is TGTGCCCTGGCCCCTCGACAGGGGGCAACAGATACGCAGTATTTT. It encodes CALAPRQGATDTQYF.

The chain joins TRBV7-9 to TRBJ1-1; D unresolved. Trimming pared 4 bases from V and 0 bases from J, leaving 12 bases between. The CDR3 sequence is 15 residues long. The germline gives CDR1 SEHNR, CDR2 FQNEAQ (reference sequence). The CDR3 sequence is CASSSIMGLNTEAFF. In DNA, the CDR3 is TGTGCCAGCAGCTCGATTATGGGCTTGAACACTGAAGCTTTCTTT.

This sequence joins TRBV28 and TRBJ1-5; 7 bases align to TRBD1. The CDR3 totals 15 residues. V was clipped by 2 bases and J by 6 bases; unmatched bases: 7. Germline CDR1 reads MDHEN; CDR2 reads SYDVKM. The CDR3, as DNA: TGTGCCAGCAGTTTACTGGCAGGGGGAGCTCAGCCCCAGCATTTT. Translating it yields CASSLLAGGAQPQHF. Looking up the rest from reference TRBV28 and TRBJ1-5 gives the full variable domain: DVKVTQSSRYLVKRTGEKVFLECVQDMDHENMFWYRQDPGLGLRLIYFSYDVKMKEKGDIPEGYSVSREKKERFSLILESASTNQTSMYLCASSLLAGGAQPQHFGDGTRLSIL.

The chain recombines TRBV4-1 with TRBJ1-1; TRBD1 aligns across 8 bases. The length of the CDR3 is 16 residues. CDR1 is MGHRA and CDR2 is YSYEKL in the germline V gene. V was pared by 4 bases and J by 2 bases, with 9 bases of the junction left unmatched. The CDR3 bases are TGCGCCAGCAGCCTCCGGACAGGGATCTTTAACACTGAAGCTTTCTTT. Its translation: CASSLRTGIFNTEAFF.

CDR3 coding DNA: TGTGCCAGCAGCCAGGACAGAATAAACTCCTATAATTCACCCCTCCACTTT. It encodes CASSQDRINSYNSPLHF. The V call is TRBV11-2, the J call TRBJ1-6; D is perhaps TRBD1 (6 bases). Germline assignment: CDR1 SGHAT and CDR2 FQNNGV. Trimming stripped 5 bases from V and 0 bases from J, with 14 bases between. The CDR3 loop spans 17 amino acids.

The V gene is TRBV19, the J gene TRBJ1-2; 7 bases are shared with TRBD1. This CDR3 is 15 amino acids long. Trimming removed 6 bases from V and 2 bases from J; junction bases left unmatched: 9. Germline V gene lookup returns CDR1 LNHDA and CDR2 SQIVND (reference sequence). The CDR3 sequence is CASSPPQQGNYGYTF. The CDR3 DNA follows: TGTGCCAGTAGCCCCCCTCAACAGGGGAACTATGGCTACACCTTC. Looking up the rest from reference TRBV19 and TRBJ1-2 gives the full variable domain: DGGITQSPKYLFRKEGQNVTLSCEQNLNHDAMYWYRQDPGQGLRLIYYSQIVNDFQKGDIAEGYSVSREKKESFPLTVTSAQKNPTAFYLCASSPPQQGNYGYTFGSGTRLTVV.

The V gene is TRBV11-2, the J gene TRBJ1-1; no reliable D call. This CDR3 spans 13 amino acids. The V gene lost 2 bases and the J gene lost 1 base, with 5 bases spanning the gap. In germline, CDR1 is SGHAT, CDR2 FQNNGV. In DNA form, the CDR3 reads TGTGCCAGCAGCTTACGGAGGAACACTGAAGCTTTCTTT. Translating gives CASSLRRNTEAFF.

CDR3 amino acids: CASSLRQGMGYTF. CDR3 in DNA: TGTGCCAGCAGCCTCCGACAGGGGATGGGCTACACCTTC. J is TRBJ1-2 and V is TRBV6-5; 8 bases are shared with TRBD1. Germline lookup yields CDR1 MNHEY and CDR2 SVGAGI. This CDR3 spans 13 amino acids. The J segment lost 8 bases and the V segment lost 6 bases, leaving 8 bases of the junction unmatched.

The V and J genes are TRBV6-5 and TRBJ2-1; D unclear. Germline lookup yields CDR1 MNHEY and CDR2 SVGAGI. Deletions cut 5 bases from V and 0 bases from J, with 11 bases between. This CDR3 is 15 amino acids long. CDR3: CASSTLQSSYNEQFF. The CDR3 region has the DNA TGTGCCAGCAGTACCTTACAGAGCTCCTACAATGAGCAGTTCTTC.

This chain uses TRBV5-4 with TRBJ1-2; maybe TRBD1 (6 bases). This CDR3 is built from 14 residues. The ends were cut back, 0 bases at V and 4 bases at J, with 10 bases in the middle. Per germline, CDR1 SGHNT and CDR2 YYREEE (reference sequence). In DNA form, the CDR3 reads TGTGCCAGCAGCTTGGTACAGGGATCCTATGGCTACACCTTC. It translates to CASSLVQGSYGYTF. Together with reference TRBV5-4 and TRBJ1-2, the CDR3 gives the full variable domain: ETGVTQSPTHLIKTRGQQVTLRCSSQSGHNTVSWYQQALGQGPQFIFQYYREEENGRGNFPPRFSGLQFPNYSSELNVNALELDDSALYLCASSLVQGSYGYTFGSGTRLTVV.

V usage is TRBV18 and J usage is TRBJ2-2; 8 bases align to TRBD1. Per the germline V gene, CDR1 is KGHSH and CDR2 is LQKENI. V was pared by 6 bases and J by 9 bases, with 12 bases of the junction left unmatched. The CDR3 runs to 15 residues. Here the CDR3 reads CASSRDRRDIRELFF. The CDR3 bases are TGTGCCAGCTCTCGGGACAGGAGGGACATTCGGGAGCTGTTTTTT. Looking up the rest from reference TRBV18 and TRBJ2-2 gives the full variable domain: NAGVMQNPRHLVRRRGQEARLRCSPMKGHSHVYWYRQLPEEGLKFMVYLQKENIIDESGMPKERFSAEFPKEGPSILRIQQVVRGDSAAYFCASSRDRRDIRELFFGEGSRLTVL.